The 6 T cell receptor beta chains below all came from one sample that was sequenced in a study of T cells in Graves' hyperthyroidism and ophthalmopathy. RNA transcripts gave rise to amplified TCR beta CDR3 regions. First-round RT-PCR of the TCR CDR3 relied on the HTBI primer set. TCRdb independently ran MiXCR on the multiplex PCR reads; one entry per CDR3 protein. Among around 300,000 distinct CDR3 sequences listed, approximately 14% were seen once. The material sequenced was blood. The source of these receptors is a woman aged 40 to 55 with Graves' hyperthyroidism.

The chain couples TRBV7-2 to TRBJ2-6; D is uncertain. V was cut by 3 bases and J by 1 base, with 13 bases left in between. Germline V gene lookup returns CDR1 SGHTA and CDR2 FQGNSA. This CDR3 spans 17 amino acids. The DNA for the CDR3 is TGTGCCAGCAGCTTTTACGCTATTCCTTCTGGGGCCAACGTCCTGACTTTC. It yields the protein CASSFYAIPSGANVLTF.

Ten or more counts support this clonotype. This rearrangement joins TRBV12-3 or TRBV12-4 to TRBJ2-7; D ambiguous. Deletions cut 8 bases from V and 1 base from J, with 12 bases between. The CDR3 covers 13 residues. The CDR3 loop reads CASSSSLSYEQYF. The CDR3 nucleotides read TGTGCCAGCTCCAGTTCTTTATCCTACGAGCAGTACTTC.

This clonotype showed up many times. The CDR3, as DNA: TGTGCCAGCAGCTTGGATGACCAGCGGGAGGACACCGGGGAGCTGTTTTTT. Translated, it gives CASSLDDQREDTGELFF. V and J are TRBV7-2 and TRBJ2-2; 9 nucleotides line up with TRBD2. This CDR3 comprises 17 residues. Germline CDR1 reads SGHTA; CDR2 reads FQGNSA. With V trimmed by 3 bases and J by 3 bases, 8 bases remained unmatched.

This clonotype has at least ten counts. This chain links TRBV29-1 with TRBJ1-1; D gene uncertain. The CDR3 is 11 residues long. The V gene lost 2 bases and the J gene lost 0 bases, with 1 base spanning the gap. The germline V gene encodes CDR1 SQVTM and CDR2 ANQGSEA. The CDR3 bases are TGCAGCGTTGAAATGAACACTGAAGCTTTCTTT. This encodes CSVEMNTEAFF.

This clonotype was detected many times. V is TRBV7-9 and J is TRBJ2-3; possibly TRBD2 for D (7 bases). V lost 3 bases to trimming and J lost 2 bases, with 12 bases between them. Per the germline V gene, CDR1 is SEHNR and CDR2 is FQNEAQ (reference sequence). The CDR3 runs to 15 residues. In DNA, the CDR3 is TGTGCCAGCAGCTTTGCGGGGGCCGTCACAGATACGCAGTATTTT. This gives the protein CASSFAGAVTDTQYF.

This clonotype was observed many times. V is TRBV3-1 and J is TRBJ1-1; D may be TRBD1 (5 bases). V was shortened by 2 bases and J by 11 bases, with 15 bases between the two germline ends. CDR3 size: 13 residues. Germline lookup yields CDR1 LGHDT and CDR2 YNNKEL (reference sequence). Here the CDR3 DNA reads TGTGCCAGCAGCCAACCACCAGGGCGTCGGGCTTTCTTT. Translating gives CASSQPPGRRAFF.